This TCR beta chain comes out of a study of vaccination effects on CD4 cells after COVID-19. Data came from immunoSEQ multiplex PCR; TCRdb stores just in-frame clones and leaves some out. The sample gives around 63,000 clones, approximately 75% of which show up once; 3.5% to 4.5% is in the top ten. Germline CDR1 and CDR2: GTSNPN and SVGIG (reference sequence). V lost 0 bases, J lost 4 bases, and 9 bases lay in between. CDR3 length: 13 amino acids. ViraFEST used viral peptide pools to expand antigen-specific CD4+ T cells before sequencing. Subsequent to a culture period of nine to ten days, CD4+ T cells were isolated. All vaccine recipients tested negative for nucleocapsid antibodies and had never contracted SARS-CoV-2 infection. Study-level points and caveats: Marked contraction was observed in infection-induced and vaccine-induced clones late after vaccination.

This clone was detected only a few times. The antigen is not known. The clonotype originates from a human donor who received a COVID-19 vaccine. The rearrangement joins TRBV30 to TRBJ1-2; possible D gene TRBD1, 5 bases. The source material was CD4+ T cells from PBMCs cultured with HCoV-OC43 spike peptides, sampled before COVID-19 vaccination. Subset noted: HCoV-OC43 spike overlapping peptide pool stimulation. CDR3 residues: CAWSVGAGYGYTF. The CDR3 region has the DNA TGTGCCTGGAGTGTAGGGGCCGGCTATGGCTACACCTTC.